A selection of T cell receptor beta chains follows, all from one sample in a study of blood T cell repertoires in COVID-19. Generated by immunoSEQ multiplex PCR, the TCRdb table keeps only in-frame clones and is missing some. In the table there are 140,000 to 150,000 clones, over 75% of which are singletons. Sequencing was carried out using peripheral blood. These receptor sequences come from a woman in her 50s with acute or convalescent COVID-19. The CDR3 runs from the conserved cysteine through the conserved F or W. The order of the fields is J gene, V gene, clone size, D gene, CDR3 DNA, CDR3 protein. A D gene is named only where the DNA matches it firmly. The listing skips clone size in some rows; elsewhere it reads once, few, many or a size class.

J: TRBJ1-3
V: TRBV12-3/TRBV12-4
size: few
D: -
DNA: TGTGCCAGCAGTTTGACAGCGGGAAACACCATATATTTT
CDR3: CASSLTAGNTIYF

J: TRBJ1-1
V: TRBV6-2/TRBV6-3
size: -
D: -
DNA: TGTGCCAGCAGCACTGTCGAGGAGGCTTTCTTT
CDR3: CASSTVEEAFF

J: TRBJ2-3
V: TRBV9
size: -
D: -
DNA: TGTGCCAGCAGCCTAGGGACTGCACGCACAGATACGCAGTATTTT
CDR3: CASSLGTARTDTQYF

J: TRBJ1-5
V: TRBV2
size: -
D: -
DNA: TGTGCCAGCTGTCTAGGGGATGGTCAGCCCCAGCATTTT
CDR3: CASCLGDGQPQHF

J: TRBJ2-1
V: TRBV7-2
size: -
D: -
DNA: TGTGCCAGCAGCTTAATTGCTGAGTATGAGCAGTTCTTC
CDR3: CASSLIAEYEQFF

J: TRBJ1-6
V: TRBV5-1
size: -
D: -
DNA: TGCGCCAGCAGCATGTCGGGGGAGAAGGGTTCACCCCTCCACTTT
CDR3: CASSMSGEKGSPLHF

J: TRBJ2-2
V: TRBV19
size: few
D: TRBD1
DNA: TGTGCCAGTAGTATATCCACAGGGGCGATCACCGGGGAGCTGTTTTTT
CDR3: CASSISTGAITGELFF

J: TRBJ1-6
V: TRBV28
size: -
D: -
DNA: TGTGCCAGCAGCTCAAATAGACCCCTCCACTTT
CDR3: CASSSNRPLHF

J: TRBJ1-1
V: TRBV7-9
size: -
D: TRBD1
DNA: TGTGCCAGCAGCCAGGGACAGGGGGTTTTCTTT
CDR3: CASSQGQGVFF

J: TRBJ1-3
V: TRBV18
size: few
D: -
DNA: TGTGCCAGCTCACCCGGTCCGGGGGTGAGCTCTGGAAACACCATATATTTT
CDR3: CASSPGPGVSSGNTIYF

J: TRBJ2-7
V: TRBV9
size: -
D: TRBD2
DNA: TGTGCCAGCAGCGTCGGCGGGGGGAGACTTTCCGAGCAGTACTTC
CDR3: CASSVGGGRLSEQYF

J: TRBJ1-6
V: TRBV9
size: -
D: TRBD1
DNA: TGTGCCAGCAGCACAACGGCCGGGACAGGGAAGTCACCCCTCCACTTT
CDR3: CASSTTAGTGKSPLHF

J: TRBJ1-1
V: TRBV6-5
size: -
D: -
DNA: TGTGCCAGCAGTCTCTGGGGGCGAAAGAACACTGAAGCTTTCTTT
CDR3: CASSLWGRKNTEAFF

J: TRBJ2-1
V: TRBV14
size: -
D: -
DNA: TGTGCCAGCAGCCCCTTTCGATCGTCTAGGAATGAGCAGTTCTTC
CDR3: CASSPFRSSRNEQFF

J: TRBJ2-5
V: TRBV30
size: -
D: TRBD2
DNA: TGTGCCTCCCAAAAGGCGGGGGGGAAAGAGACCCAGTACTTC
CDR3: CASQKAGGKETQYF

J: TRBJ2-7
V: TRBV6-5
size: -
D: TRBD1
DNA: TGTGCCAGCAGGAGGGAGGGACAGGGAACCTACGAGCAGTACTTC
CDR3: CASRREGQGTYEQYF

J: TRBJ2-3
V: TRBV20-1
size: -
D: TRBD2
DNA: TGCAGTGCTAGTTTGACTAGCGGCACAGATACGCAGTATTTT
CDR3: CSASLTSGTDTQYF

J: TRBJ1-1
V: TRBV27
size: -
D: TRBD1
DNA: TGTGCCAGCAGTTCCCAACAGGGGAGGGCTTTCTTT
CDR3: CASSSQQGRAFF

J: TRBJ2-3
V: TRBV19
size: once
D: TRBD2
DNA: TGTGCCAGTAGTATAAGACTAGCGGTTAGCACAGATACGCAGTATTTT
CDR3: CASSIRLAVSTDTQYF

J: TRBJ2-7
V: TRBV11-3
size: -
D: TRBD2
DNA: TGTGCCAGCAGCTTAGAGACGGGGGGCTACGAGCAGTACTTC
CDR3: CASSLETGGYEQYF

J: TRBJ1-6
V: TRBV10-3
size: -
D: -
DNA: TGTGCCATCAGTGATTTCCCGGGACTAGGTAATTCACCCCTCCACTTT
CDR3: CAISDFPGLGNSPLHF

J: TRBJ1-1
V: TRBV18
size: few
D: -
DNA: TGTGCCAGCTCAACAGCCATGGGTAACACTGAAGCTTTCTTT
CDR3: CASSTAMGNTEAFF

J: TRBJ1-1
V: TRBV28
size: -
D: -
DNA: -
CDR3: CASSSSGQGPMNTEAFF

J: TRBJ1-5
V: TRBV7-2
size: once
D: TRBD1
DNA: TGTGCCAGCCCAATTAGGACAGGGGACCCCCGGATGGTACAGCCCCAGCATTTT
CDR3: CASPIRTGDPRMVQPQHF

J: TRBJ1-2
V: TRBV7-9
size: many
D: -
DNA: TGTGCCAGCAGCTTAGACAGTGTGGGCTATGGCTACACCTTC
CDR3: CASSLDSVGYGYTF

J: TRBJ1-6
V: TRBV7-9
size: -
D: -
DNA: TGTGCCAGCAGCCCGGTGGGGACTGTGGGCTCACCCCTCCACTTT
CDR3: CASSPVGTVGSPLHF

J: TRBJ1-1
V: TRBV27
size: -
D: -
DNA: TGTGCCAGCAGTTCCCTAGGCGGGACTGAAGCTTTCTTT
CDR3: CASSSLGGTEAFF

J: TRBJ1-1
V: TRBV18
size: -
D: -
DNA: TGTGCCAGCTCACCGCGGACAGCAATGAACACTGAAGCTTTCTTT
CDR3: CASSPRTAMNTEAFF

J: TRBJ2-7
V: TRBV19
size: -
D: TRBD1
DNA: TGTGCCAGTTCTTCTGGGACAGGGACCAACGAGCAGTACTTC
CDR3: CASSSGTGTNEQYF